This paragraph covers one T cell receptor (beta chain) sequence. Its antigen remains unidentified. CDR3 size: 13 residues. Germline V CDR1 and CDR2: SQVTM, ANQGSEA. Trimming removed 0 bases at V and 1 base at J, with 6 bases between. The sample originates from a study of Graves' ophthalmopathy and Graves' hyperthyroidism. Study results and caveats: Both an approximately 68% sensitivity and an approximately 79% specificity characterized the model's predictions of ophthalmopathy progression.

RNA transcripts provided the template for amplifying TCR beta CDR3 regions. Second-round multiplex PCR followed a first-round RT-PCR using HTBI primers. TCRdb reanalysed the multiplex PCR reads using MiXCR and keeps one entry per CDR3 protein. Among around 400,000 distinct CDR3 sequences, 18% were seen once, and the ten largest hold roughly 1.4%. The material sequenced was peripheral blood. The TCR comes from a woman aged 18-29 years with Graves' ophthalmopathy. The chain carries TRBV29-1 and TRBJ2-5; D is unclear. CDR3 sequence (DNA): TGCAGCGTTGAAGAGGCAGGCCAAGAGACCCAGTACTTC. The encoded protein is CSVEEAGQETQYF.